Below, one TCR beta chain is given with its context. Antigen: not known. Quantitative 5'-RACE with molecular barcodes produced the TCR beta libraries. TCRdb recomputed calls from the 5' RACE reads with MiXCR, one row per CDR3 protein. Among over 200,000 distinct CDR3 sequences listed, 18% were seen once. The sample originates from a study of CD8 T cells in ankylosing spondylitis. The study, taken as a whole, reports: Disease-associated clones were CD8+ and fairly uncommon in peripheral blood. In ankylosing spondylitis blood, a motif of seven to nine highly homologous TCR beta variants appeared characteristic.

The sequence was obtained from a male donor with ankylosing spondylitis. The sequencing input was blood, either unsorted or a sorted T cell fraction (not recorded which).

CDR3 DNA sequence: TGTGCCAGCAGCTTAGAACAACAGGGGGCTTCCGGGGAGCTGTTTTTT. Translation gives CASSLEQQGASGELFF. The chain carries TRBV7-9 and TRBJ2-2, with TRBD1 identical over 9 bases. Losses at the gene ends were 1 base for V and 6 bases for J; bases not matched to a gene: 6. This CDR3 is 16 amino acids long. CDR1 is SEHNR, CDR2 FQNEAQ, per germline (reference sequence).